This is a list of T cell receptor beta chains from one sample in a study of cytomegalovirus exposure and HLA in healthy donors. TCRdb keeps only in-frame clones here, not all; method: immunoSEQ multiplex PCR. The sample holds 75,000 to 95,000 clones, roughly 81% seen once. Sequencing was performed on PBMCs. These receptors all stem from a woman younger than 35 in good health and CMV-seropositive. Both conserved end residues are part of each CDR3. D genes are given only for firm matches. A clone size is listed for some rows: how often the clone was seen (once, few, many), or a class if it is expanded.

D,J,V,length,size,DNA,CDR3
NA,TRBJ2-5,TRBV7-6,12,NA,TGTGCCAGCAGCTTGGCCAGGGGGACCCAGTACTTC,CASSLARGTQYF
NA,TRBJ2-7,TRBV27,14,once,TGTGCCAGCAGTTTAGGAGGGATCTCCTACGAGCAGTACTTC,CASSLGGISYEQYF
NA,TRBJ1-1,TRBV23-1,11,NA,TGCGCCAGCAGTCACGGGTGTGAAGCTTTCTTT,CASSHGCEAFF
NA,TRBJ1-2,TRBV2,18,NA,TGTGCCAGCAGTGAAGCCCATAGGTGGGGGCTCGCTGCCTATGGCTACACCTTC,CASSEAHRWGLAAYGYTF
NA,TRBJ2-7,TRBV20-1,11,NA,TGCAGTGCTAGAGATGAGGAAGGAATCTACTTC,CSARDEEGIYF
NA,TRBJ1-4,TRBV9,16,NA,TGTGCCAGCAGCGTAGAACCGGACAGTTTTAATGAAAAACTGTTTTTT,CASSVEPDSFNEKLFF
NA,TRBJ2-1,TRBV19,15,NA,TGTGCCAGTAGTATAGTGGGGGGGGCAAGCAATGAGCAGTTCTTC,CASSIVGGASNEQFF
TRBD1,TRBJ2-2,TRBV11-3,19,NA,TGTGCCAGCAGCTTAGAATTCTCTTTAGGGACAGGCCTCACCGGGGAGCTGTTTTTT,CASSLEFSLGTGLTGELFF
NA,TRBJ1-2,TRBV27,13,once,TGTGCCAGCAGGCAGGGTACTAACTATGGCTACACCTTC,CASRQGTNYGYTF
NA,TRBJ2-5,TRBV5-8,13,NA,TGTGCCAGCAGCTTACGGGGCCAAGAGACCCAGTACTTC,CASSLRGQETQYF
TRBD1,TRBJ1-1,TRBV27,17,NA,TGTGCCAGCAGTTTAGAGGCAGGGGGCTATCAGAACACTGAAGCTTTCTTT,CASSLEAGGYQNTEAFF
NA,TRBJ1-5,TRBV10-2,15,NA,TGCGCCAGCAGATTTGCAGGGCCGGGTGATCAGCCCCAGCATTTT,CASRFAGPGDQPQHF
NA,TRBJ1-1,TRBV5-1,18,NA,TGCGCCAGCAGGGTCCAGTCAGGGGCACGAGGGTCGAACACTGAAGCTTTCTTT,CASRVQSGARGSNTEAFF
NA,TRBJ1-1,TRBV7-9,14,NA,TGTGCCAGCAGCTCACAGACAGTTTACACTGAAGCTTTCTTT,CASSSQTVYTEAFF
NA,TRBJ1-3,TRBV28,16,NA,TGTGCCAGCAGTTGGGTCCAGGGGAGCTCTGGAAACACCATATATTTT,CASSWVQGSSGNTIYF
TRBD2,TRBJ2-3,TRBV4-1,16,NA,TGCGCCAGCAGCGATCCTAGCGGGAGATTAAGAGATACGCAGTATTTT,CASSDPSGRLRDTQYF
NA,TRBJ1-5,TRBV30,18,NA,TGTGCCTGGAGTTCAACCGCCCAGGGGCCGATGAGCAATCAGCCCCAGCATTTT,CAWSSTAQGPMSNQPQHF
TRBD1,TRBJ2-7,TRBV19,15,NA,TGTGCCAGTAGTATAATGACAGGGGGAGTCTACGAGCAGTACTTC,CASSIMTGGVYEQYF
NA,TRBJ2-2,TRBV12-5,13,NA,TGTGCTAGTGGTTTGCCCCGTCCCGGGGAGCTGTTTTTT,CASGLPRPGELFF
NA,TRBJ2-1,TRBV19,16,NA,TGTGCCAGTAGTATAGATCTAGGGGTCGGGGGAAATGAGCAGTTCTTC,CASSIDLGVGGNEQFF
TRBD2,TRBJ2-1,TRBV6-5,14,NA,TGTGCCAGCCGACTAGCGGGGGCGGACAATGAGCAGTTCTTC,CASRLAGADNEQFF
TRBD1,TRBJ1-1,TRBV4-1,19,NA,TGCGCCAGCAGCCAATCCTCTCGTTTTCTACAGGGGGCCAACACTGAAGCTTTCTTT,CASSQSSRFLQGANTEAFF
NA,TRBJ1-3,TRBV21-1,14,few,TGTGCCAGCTCCTACAGGGGCTCTGGAAACACCATATATTTT,CASSYRGSGNTIYF
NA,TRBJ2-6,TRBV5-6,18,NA,TGTGCCAGCAGCGTAATCAGGAGAGACTACTCTGGGGCCAACGTCCTGACTTTC,CASSVIRRDYSGANVLTF
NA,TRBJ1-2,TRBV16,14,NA,TGTGCCAGCAGCCAAACGACTCCTAACTATGGCTACACCTTC,CASSQTTPNYGYTF
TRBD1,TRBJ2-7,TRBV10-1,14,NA,TGCGCCAGCAGTGCCGGGACAGGGCTTGTCGAGCAGTACTTC,CASSAGTGLVEQYF
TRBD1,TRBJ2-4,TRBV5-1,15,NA,TGCGCCAGCAAAACAGGGGAACTGGCCAAAAACATTCAGTACTTC,CASKTGELAKNIQYF
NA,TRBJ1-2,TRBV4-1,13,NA,TGCGCCAGCAGCCAAGGACTTAACTATGGCTACACCTTC,CASSQGLNYGYTF
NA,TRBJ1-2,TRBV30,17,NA,TGTGCCTGGAGCGGGAGTAGGCACCCGAGGGCAACTATGCGCTACACCTTC,CAWSGSRHPRATMRYTF
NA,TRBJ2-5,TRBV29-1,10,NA,TGCAGCGCGGGAGAAGAGACCCAGTACTTC,CSAGEETQYF
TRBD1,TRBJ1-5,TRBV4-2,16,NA,TGTGCCAGCAGCCAAGAGATCGGTCAGGGGGGCCAGCCCCAGCATTTT,CASSQEIGQGGQPQHF
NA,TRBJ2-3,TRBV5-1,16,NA,TGCGCCAGCAGCCCCGGACTGAAACCTGGCACAGATACGCAGTATTTT,CASSPGLKPGTDTQYF
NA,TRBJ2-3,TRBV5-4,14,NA,TGTGCCAGCAGCTTGCGGGGAAACACAGATACGCAGTATTTT,CASSLRGNTDTQYF
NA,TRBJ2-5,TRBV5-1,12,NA,TGCGCCAGCAGCTTGGGGTCCCGGGACAAGCACTTC,CASSLGSRDKHF
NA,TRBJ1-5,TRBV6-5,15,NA,TGTGCCAGCAGATCAGACTATTACGGCAATCAGCCCCAGCATTTT,CASRSDYYGNQPQHF
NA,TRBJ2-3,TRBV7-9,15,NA,TGTGCCAGCAGCTTAGGGCACCTTAGCACAGATACGCAGTATTTT,CASSLGHLSTDTQYF
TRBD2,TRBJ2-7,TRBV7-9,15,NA,TGTGCCAGCAGCGTGGGACTAGCGTTCTCCTACGAGCAGTACTTC,CASSVGLAFSYEQYF
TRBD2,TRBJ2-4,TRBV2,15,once,TGTGCCAGCAGTGAAGGTGGACTAGCTCTCTATCGCCAGTACTTC,CASSEGGLALYRQYF
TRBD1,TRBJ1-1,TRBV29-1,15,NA,TGCAGCGTTGCTGGGACAGGGCTCGGGAACACTGAAGCTTTCTTT,CSVAGTGLGNTEAFF
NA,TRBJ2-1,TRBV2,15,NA,TGTGCCAGCAGTCTGGACTCGAGCTCCTACAATGAGCAGTTCTTC,CASSLDSSSYNEQFF
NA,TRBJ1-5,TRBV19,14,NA,TGTGCCAGTAGACCCGAACTACTAAATCAGCCCCAGCATTTT,CASRPELLNQPQHF
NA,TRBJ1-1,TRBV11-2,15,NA,TGTGCCAGCAGCTCCCGGGACTTCCGGGACACTGAAGCTTTCTTT,CASSSRDFRDTEAFF
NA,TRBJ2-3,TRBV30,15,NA,TGTGCCTGGAGCTGGGGGGGCGCCCGCACAGATACGCAGTATTTT,CAWSWGGARTDTQYF
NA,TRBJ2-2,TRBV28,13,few,TGTGCCAGCAGTTCCAGGGTTGCAACGGAGCTGTTTTTT,CASSSRVATELFF
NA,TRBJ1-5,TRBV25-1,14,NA,TGTGCCAGCAGTGATAATTCGTTTAGTCAGCCCCAGCATTTT,CASSDNSFSQPQHF
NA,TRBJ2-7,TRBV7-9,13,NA,TGTGCCAGCAGCTACCGGACAGACTTGGAGCAGTACTTC,CASSYRTDLEQYF
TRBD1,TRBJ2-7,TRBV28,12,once,TGTGCCAGCAGTTACGACAGGGGCGAGCAGTACTTC,CASSYDRGEQYF
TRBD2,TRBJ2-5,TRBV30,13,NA,TGTGCCTGGACTAGCGGGAGCGGCGAGACCCAGTACTTC,CAWTSGSGETQYF
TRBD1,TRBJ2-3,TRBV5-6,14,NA,TGTGCCAGCAGCTTGGTGACAGGGCCAGATACGCAGTATTTT,CASSLVTGPDTQYF
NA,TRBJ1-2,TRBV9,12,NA,TGTGCCAGCAGAGGAGCGGGTGAGGGCTACACCTTC,CASRGAGEGYTF
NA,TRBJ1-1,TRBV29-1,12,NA,TGCAGCGTTGGGCCACAGAACACTGAAGCTTTCTTT,CSVGPQNTEAFF
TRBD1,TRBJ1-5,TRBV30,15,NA,TGTGCCTGCACTCCGACCGGGACAGGGAGCCAGCCCCAGCATTTT,CACTPTGTGSQPQHF
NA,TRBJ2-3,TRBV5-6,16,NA,TGTGCCAGCAGCTTGTTTGGGGCTGCCGGCACAGATACGCAGTATTTT,CASSLFGAAGTDTQYF
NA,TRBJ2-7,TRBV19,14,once,TGTGCCAGTAGTATTCTCGCAGGGGAAAACGAGCAGTACTTC,CASSILAGENEQYF